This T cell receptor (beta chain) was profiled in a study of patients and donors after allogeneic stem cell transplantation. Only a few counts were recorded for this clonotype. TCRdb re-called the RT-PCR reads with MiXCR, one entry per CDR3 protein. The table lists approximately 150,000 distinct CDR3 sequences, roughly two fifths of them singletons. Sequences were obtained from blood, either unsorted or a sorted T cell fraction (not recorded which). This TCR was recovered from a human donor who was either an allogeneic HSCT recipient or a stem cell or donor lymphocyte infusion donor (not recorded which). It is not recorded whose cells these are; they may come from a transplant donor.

The CDR3, as DNA: TGTGCCAGCAGCCAAGAAGGGGCGCTGACGTCGGGGGGCCCTGGGGAGCTGTTTTTT. Protein: CASSQEGALTSGGPGELFF. The chain couples TRBV4-2 to TRBJ2-2; TRBD2 might be the D (7 bases). This CDR3 is built from 19 residues. In germline, CDR1 is LGHNA, CDR2 YNFKEQ. V was pared by 0 bases and J by 8 bases, with 25 bases between.